The rows below give T cell receptor beta chains drawn from one sample of a study of CD8 T cells in Susac syndrome. MiXCR was run by TCRdb on the immunoSEQ multiplex PCR reads, yielding one entry per CDR3 protein. The table records about 120,000 distinct CDR3 sequences, about 93% of them present only once. Sequencing input: CD4+ T cells from PBMCs. The receptors here all came from a human donor in good health. CDR3s include the opening cysteine and the closing phenylalanine or tryptophan. The D gene is left open where the match is weak. A row's size may be missing; if present it is once, few, many or a size class.

CDR3 protein: CSAPPRKLMGRSTDTQYF
CDR3 DNA: TGCAGTGCTCCGCCCCGGAAGCTGATGGGGAGGAGCACAGATACGCAGTATTTT
clone size: .
D gene: .
J gene: TRBJ2-3
V gene: TRBV20-1

CDR3 protein: CASSPKGGDNEQFF
CDR3 DNA: TGTGCCAGCTCACCAAAGGGCGGTGACAATGAGCAGTTCTTC
clone size: .
D gene: .
J gene: TRBJ2-1
V gene: TRBV18

CDR3 protein: CAWSSPGTQYF
CDR3 DNA: TGTGCCTGGAGTTCCCCAGGTACGCAGTATTTT
clone size: .
D gene: .
J gene: TRBJ2-3
V gene: TRBV30

CDR3 protein: CASSVASGGFKEVDTQYF
CDR3 DNA: TGTGCCAGCAGTGTGGCTAGCGGGGGGTTTAAAGAGGTAGATACGCAGTATTTT
clone size: .
D gene: TRBD2
J gene: TRBJ2-3
V gene: TRBV6-1

CDR3 protein: CASASRTGENSGANVLTF
CDR3 DNA: TGTGCCAGCGCTAGTCGGACAGGGGAGAACTCTGGGGCCAACGTCCTGACTTTC
clone size: .
D gene: TRBD1
J gene: TRBJ2-6
V gene: TRBV12-3/TRBV12-4

CDR3 protein: CASSYAGARYF
CDR3 DNA: TGTGCCAGCAGTTACGCCGGGGCCCGGTATTTT
clone size: .
D gene: .
J gene: TRBJ2-3
V gene: TRBV6-2/TRBV6-3

CDR3 protein: CASSLAVSSYEQYF
CDR3 DNA: TGTGCCAGCAGCCTAGCGGTGTCATCCTACGAGCAGTACTTC
clone size: .
D gene: .
J gene: TRBJ2-7
V gene: TRBV3-1

CDR3 protein: CSVEAELNTEAFF
CDR3 DNA: TGCAGCGTTGAAGCCGAGTTGAACACTGAAGCTTTCTTT
clone size: .
D gene: .
J gene: TRBJ1-1
V gene: TRBV29-1

CDR3 protein: CASSPDPSASEKLFF
CDR3 DNA: TGTGCCAGCAGCCCCGATCCGTCGGCCAGTGAAAAACTGTTTTTT
clone size: .
D gene: .
J gene: TRBJ1-4
V gene: TRBV7-9

CDR3 protein: CAISSQSSYNEQFF
CDR3 DNA: TGTGCCATCAGTTCCCAGAGCTCCTACAATGAGCAGTTCTTC
clone size: .
D gene: .
J gene: TRBJ2-1
V gene: TRBV10-3

CDR3 protein: CSANLAGGPYEQYF
CDR3 DNA: TGCAGTGCAAACCTAGCGGGGGGGCCCTACGAGCAGTACTTC
clone size: .
D gene: TRBD2
J gene: TRBJ2-7
V gene: TRBV20-1

CDR3 protein: CASGRTGGRTEAFF
CDR3 DNA: TGTGCCAGCGGGAGGACAGGAGGACGTACTGAAGCTTTCTTT
clone size: .
D gene: TRBD1
J gene: TRBJ1-1
V gene: TRBV2

CDR3 protein: CSVSDRNTEAFF
CDR3 DNA: TGCAGCGTTTCTGACAGGAACACTGAAGCTTTCTTT
clone size: .
D gene: .
J gene: TRBJ1-1
V gene: TRBV29-1

CDR3 protein: CASSYGTGNTEAFF
CDR3 DNA: TGTGCCAGCAGCTACGGGACCGGAAACACTGAAGCTTTCTTT
clone size: .
D gene: .
J gene: TRBJ1-1
V gene: TRBV5-4

CDR3 protein: CASSNTDTYSPLHF
CDR3 DNA: TGTGCCAGCTCAAACACGGACACATATTCACCCCTCCACTTT
clone size: .
D gene: .
J gene: TRBJ1-6
V gene: TRBV18

CDR3 protein: CASSDRGLPKDEQYF
CDR3 DNA: TGTGCCAGCAGCGACCGGGGATTGCCTAAGGACGAGCAGTACTTC
clone size: .
D gene: .
J gene: TRBJ2-7
V gene: TRBV7-2

CDR3 protein: CASSWGSGNEQFF
CDR3 DNA: TGCGCCAGCAGTTGGGGGAGCGGTAATGAGCAGTTCTTC
clone size: .
D gene: .
J gene: TRBJ2-1
V gene: TRBV5-1

CDR3 protein: CASSQYRSEQYF
CDR3 DNA: TGTGCCAGCAGCCAATACCGGAGCGAGCAGTACTTC
clone size: .
D gene: .
J gene: TRBJ2-7
V gene: TRBV14

CDR3 protein: CASSFGLSQNNEQFF
CDR3 DNA: TGTGCCAGCAGCTTCGGACTTTCCCAAAACAATGAGCAGTTCTTC
clone size: .
D gene: .
J gene: TRBJ2-1
V gene: TRBV11-2

CDR3 protein: CASSTTGTAVHNSPLHF
CDR3 DNA: TGTGCCAGTAGTACAACCGGGACAGCCGTCCATAATTCACCCCTCCACTTT
clone size: .
D gene: TRBD1
J gene: TRBJ1-6
V gene: TRBV19

CDR3 protein: CASSQGTGTENQPQHF
CDR3 DNA: TGTGCCAGCAGCCAGGGCACCGGGACCGAGAATCAGCCCCAGCATTTT
clone size: .
D gene: .
J gene: TRBJ1-5
V gene: TRBV4-2

CDR3 protein: CSAPVGARYNEQFF
CDR3 DNA: TGCAGTGCTCCGGTGGGCGCTCGCTACAATGAGCAGTTCTTC
clone size: .
D gene: .
J gene: TRBJ2-1
V gene: TRBV20-1

CDR3 protein: CASSLRTDNTEAFF
CDR3 DNA: TGTGCCAGCTCACTACGGACGGACAACACTGAAGCTTTCTTT
clone size: once
D gene: .
J gene: TRBJ1-1
V gene: TRBV18

CDR3 protein: CSVEAASPLNYGHTF
CDR3 DNA: TGCAGCGTTGAGGCCGCGTCCCCCCTCAACTATGGCCACACCTTC
clone size: .
D gene: .
J gene: TRBJ1-2
V gene: TRBV29-1

CDR3 protein: CASSSRDREGTQYF
CDR3 DNA: TGTGCCAGCAGCTCCCGGGACAGGGAAGGTACGCAGTATTTT
clone size: .
D gene: TRBD1
J gene: TRBJ2-3
V gene: TRBV11-2

CDR3 protein: CSARSPTSGRGYNEQFF
CDR3 DNA: TGCAGTGCTAGATCCCCCACTAGCGGGAGGGGCTACAATGAGCAGTTCTTC
clone size: .
D gene: TRBD2
J gene: TRBJ2-1
V gene: TRBV20-1

CDR3 protein: CSASPSGTDTQYF
CDR3 DNA: TGCAGTGCTAGTCCTAGCGGCACAGATACGCAGTATTTT
clone size: once
D gene: .
J gene: TRBJ2-3
V gene: TRBV20-1